Shown below are 15 T cell receptor beta chains from a single sample sequenced in a study of response to subunit inactivated influenza vaccine. TCRdb fed the RT-PCR reads into MiXCR, producing one record per CDR3 protein. The table has around 570,000 distinct CDR3 sequences, around 11% seen once; the top ten hold 11%. These data also formed part of another study, on T cells expressing NK-cell markers. That paper adds: Scientists made TCR beta cDNA using 5'RACE template switching with UMIs.

The sample was PBMCs from blood, taken on the day of vaccination. The receptors here all came from a man in his fifties or sixties who received an inactivated influenza vaccine.

This clonotype was counted a few times. CDR3 sequence (DNA): TGCAGTGCTAGAGACGGCAGACAGGGGCACAATGAGCAGTTCTTC. Its protein product is CSARDGRQGHNEQFF. This chain connects TRBV20-1 to TRBJ2-1; TRBD1 aligns across 8 bases. CDR3 length equals 15 residues. J gave up 5 bases and V 0 bases, and 6 bases lay outside the gene matches. The germline V gene encodes CDR1 DFQATT and CDR2 SNEGSKA (reference sequence).

There are a few counts of this clonotype. V is TRBV7-2 and J is TRBJ2-5; D call uncertain. Germline CDR1 reads SGHTA; CDR2 reads FQGNSA. CDR3 size: 11 residues. V was cut by 7 bases and J by 4 bases, with 7 bases left in between. The CDR3 here is CASNNRETQYF. Written as DNA, the CDR3 is TGTGCCAGCAATAACAGAGAGACCCAGTACTTC.

This rearrangement joins TRBV24-1 to TRBJ2-2; D not certain. Germline values: CDR1 KGHDR, CDR2 SFDVKD. CDR3 length equals 13 residues. Deletions cut 3 bases from V and 4 bases from J, with 5 bases between. The CDR3 coding sequence is TGTGCCACCAGTGATGGTGGCACCGGGGAGCTGTTTTTT. This sequence encodes CATSDGGTGELFF.

The chain couples TRBV30 to TRBJ2-3, with a tentative D call TRBD1 (6 bases). The CDR3 is made up of 14 amino acids. V dropped 1 base and J dropped 2 bases, with 10 bases sitting between them. CDR1 and CDR2 (germline): GTSNPN, SVGIG (reference sequence). CDR3 bases: TGTGCCTGGAGTGGTCTGGGGGCCACAGATACGCAGTATTTT. The encoded protein is CAWSGLGATDTQYF.

Notes on this clonotype: Lacking the conserved final phenylalanine or tryptophan, this CDR3 likely reflects a read error. V and J are TRBV28 and TRBJ2-7; D not certain. Trimming shortened V by 6 bases and J by 2 bases, and 20 bases separated the two germline ends. This CDR3 has 16 amino acids. Germline assignment: CDR1 MDHEN and CDR2 SYDVKM. As DNA, the CDR3 is TGTGCCAGCAGCCCTAACCCAGAAGTTCCGACCTACGAGCAGTACTCC. Translating gives CASSPNPEVPTYEQYS.

There are a few counts of this clonotype. V gene TRBV5-6 combines with J gene TRBJ2-7, with 9 nucleotides matching TRBD2. The trim removed 3 bases at V and 3 bases at J, leaving 7 bases unmatched. CDR3 length: 15 residues. Germline CDR1 SGHDT, CDR2 YYEEEE. The CDR3: CASSWAGGGHYEQYF. The DNA for the CDR3 is TGTGCCAGCAGCTGGGCGGGAGGGGGGCACTACGAGCAGTACTTC.

There are a few counts of this clonotype. This chain connects TRBV7-2 to TRBJ2-2; D is uncertain. The germline V gene encodes CDR1 SGHTA and CDR2 FQGNSA. Trimming removed 4 bases from V and 0 bases from J, with 12 bases in between. CDR3 length equals 16 residues. The CDR3 sequence is CASSSDGLANTGELFF. In DNA form, the CDR3 reads TGTGCCAGCAGCTCCGACGGTCTCGCGAACACCGGGGAGCTGTTTTTT. The entire variable domain, with the rest obtained from reference TRBV7-2 and TRBJ2-2, is as follows: GAGVSQSPSNKVTEKGKDVELRCDPISGHTALYWYRQSLGQGLEFLIYFQGNSAPDKSGLPSDRFSAERTGGSVSTLTIQRTQQEDSAVYLCASSSDGLANTGELFFGEGSRLTVL.

J is TRBJ1-1 and V is TRBV5-1, with TRBD1 matching 7 bases. The germline CDR1 and CDR2 sequences are SGHRS and YFSETQ. The V segment lost 5 bases and the J segment 4 bases; nucleotides outside the gene matches: 8. The length of the CDR3 is 14 residues. The CDR3 region has the DNA TGCGCCAGCAGTGCCACAGGGGAAGTCACTGAAGCTTTCTTT. It encodes CASSATGEVTEAFF.

This clonotype was counted a few times. The chain links TRBV4-2 to TRBJ2-2, with 14 positions matching TRBD2. J lost 6 bases, V lost 0 bases, and 3 bases had no gene match. The CDR3 is 17 residues long. CDR1 and CDR2 (germline): LGHNA, YNFKEQ. Here the CDR3 reads CASSQEGTSGSPGELFF. In nucleotides, the CDR3 is TGTGCCAGCAGCCAAGAAGGGACTAGCGGGAGCCCCGGGGAGCTGTTTTTT.

This rearrangement joins TRBV7-2 to TRBJ2-3, with 9 bases aligning to TRBD2. The CDR3 runs to 16 residues. The germline V gene has CDR1 SGHTA and CDR2 FQGNSA. Unmatched junction bases numbered 5, after V lost 2 bases and J lost 2 bases. The chain's CDR3 is CASSLSSGVYTDTQYF. The CDR3 bases are TGTGCCAGCAGCTTATCTAGCGGGGTTTACACAGATACGCAGTATTTT.

This chain connects TRBV20-1 to TRBJ2-7, with 11 bases identical to TRBD2. The ends lost 6 bases at V and 0 bases at J; junction bases unmatched: 4. The CDR3 has 14 amino acids. Germline V lookup: CDR1 DFQATT, CDR2 SNEGSKA (reference sequence). For the CDR3, the DNA is TGCAGTGCGAGAACTAGCGGGAGCTCCTACGAGCAGTACTTC. Residues: CSARTSGSSYEQYF.

This clonotype was seen a few times. The chain is built from TRBV29-1 and TRBJ2-3; D ambiguous. The germline V gene has CDR1 SQVTM and CDR2 ANQGSEA. The V and J ends lost 3 bases and 1 base respectively, with 11 bases between them. CDR3 length: 14 residues. The CDR3 coding sequence is TGCAGCGTTGAGACTTTTTCTGGCACAGATACGCAGTATTTT. The encoded protein is CSVETFSGTDTQYF.

This clonotype showed up just a few times. The V call is TRBV5-1, the J call TRBJ2-7; TRBD2 might be the D (5 bases). The CDR3 sequence is 14 residues long. Germline CDR1 is SGHRS and CDR2 is YFSETQ. Deletions cut 2 bases from V and 3 bases from J, with 12 bases between. CDR3 DNA: TGCGCCAGCAGCTTCCGGGGTCCAGGCTACGAGCAGTACTTC. This sequence encodes CASSFRGPGYEQYF.

The sample holds a few counts of this clonotype. The chain is built from TRBV2 and TRBJ2-6, with D possibly being TRBD1 (7 bases). The V gene lost 7 bases and the J gene lost 4 bases, with 20 bases spanning the gap. The CDR3 is 17 residues long. Germline V CDR1 and CDR2: SNHLY, FYNNEI. Here the CDR3 reads CASTEWAGGTGANVLTF. As DNA, the CDR3 is TGTGCCAGCACCGAATGGGCAGGGGGGACAGGGGCCAACGTCCTGACTTTC.

The chain links TRBV12-3 or TRBV12-4 to TRBJ2-7; D not resolved. This CDR3 comprises 15 residues. Between the trimmed V and J ends, which lost 4 bases and 3 bases, there was a span of 16 bases. The CDR3 reads CASSSPSFADYEQYF. The CDR3 DNA follows: TGTGCCAGCAGTTCACCTAGTTTCGCAGACTACGAGCAGTACTTC.